This entry lists 17 T cell receptor beta chains sequenced from one sample in a study of blood T cells in healthy people across ages. The use of a sample-barcoded 5' primer and a J-beta primer mix characterized a second PCR of roughly 6 to 12 cycles. Each CDR3 protein gets one entry after TCRdb re-called the 5' RACE reads with MiXCR. The data contain about 670,000 distinct CDR3 sequences, about 50% of them singletons. The sequencing sample was made of blood. The source is an elderly woman in good health.

The sample holds many counts of this clonotype. The rearrangement uses TRBV7-2 and TRBJ2-5; TRBD2 matches at 7 bases. Germline values: CDR1 SGHTA, CDR2 FQGNSA. The CDR3 covers 15 residues. Trimming cost V 2 bases and J 2 bases; bases outside gene matches: 5. The DNA of the CDR3 is TGTGCCAGCAGCTTAAGGCGGGGAGGGCAAGAGACCCAGTACTTC. This translates into CASSLRRGGQETQYF.

This clonotype was counted many times. The chain is built from TRBV2 and TRBJ1-1, with D perhaps TRBD1 (6 bases). V lost 4 bases and J lost 5, with 11 bases in between. CDR1 and CDR2 from the germline V gene are SNHLY and FYNNEI. There are 13 residues in the CDR3. CDR3 sequence: CASSGEGQTEAFF. In DNA form, the CDR3 reads TGTGCCAGCAGTGGGGAGGGACAAACTGAAGCTTTCTTT.

About this clonotype itself: This sequence may be a read error, since a much larger clone differs from it by one base. The chain uses TRBV30 and TRBJ2-7; perhaps D is TRBD1 or TRBD2 (5 bases each). The germline gives CDR1 GTSNPN, CDR2 SVGIG (reference sequence). This CDR3 contains 12 residues. The germline V and J ends were trimmed by 8 bases and 2 bases, with 13 bases remaining between them. DNA for the CDR3: TGTGCCCGGGGTACAGGAGCCTACGAGCAGTACTTC. Its translation: CARGTGAYEQYF.

The table lists this clonotype with many counts. The chain links TRBV28 to TRBJ2-1; D is perhaps TRBD2 (7 bases). The CDR3 loop spans 15 amino acids. Germline V lookup: CDR1 MDHEN, CDR2 SYDVKM. Trimming stripped 4 bases from V and 3 bases from J, with 13 bases between. The CDR3 spells CASSSGGGGYNEQFF. Here the CDR3 DNA reads TGTGCCAGCAGTTCCGGCGGGGGCGGCTACAATGAGCAGTTCTTC.

The V call is TRBV29-1, the J call TRBJ2-5; 10 bases match TRBD1. Trimming took 1 base from V and 11 from J; bases not matched to a gene: 28. CDR1 is SQVTM and CDR2 is ANQGSEA in the germline V gene. This CDR3 region has 20 residues. The CDR3 region is CSVEGEEGGQGTRFYNEQYF. The DNA of the CDR3 is TGCAGCGTTGAAGGGGAAGAAGGGGGACAGGGGACTAGATTTTACAATGAGCAGTACTTC.

This chain connects TRBV7-2 to TRBJ2-5; no clear D. Germline V CDR1 and CDR2: SGHTA, FQGNSA. V lost 3 bases, J lost 13 bases, and 15 bases lay in between. The CDR3 totals 12 residues. CDR3 loop: CASSFAREKGYF. CDR3 bases: TGTGCCAGCAGCTTCGCTCGTGAGAAGGGGTACTTC.

The table lists this clonotype with many counts. This chain joins TRBV3-1 and TRBJ2-1, with 9 positions matching TRBD2. The V and J ends lost 1 base and 4 bases, in that order; junction bases with no gene match: 2. This CDR3 has 15 amino acids. Germline CDR1 LGHDT, CDR2 YNNKEL (reference sequence). The CDR3 spells CASSQVAGVYNEQFF. The CDR3 region has the DNA TGTGCCAGCAGCCAAGTAGCGGGGGTTTACAATGAGCAGTTCTTC.

Of note for this clonotype: A much bigger clone sits one base away, suggesting this may be a read error. V gene TRBV3-1 combines with J gene TRBJ2-6; either TRBD1 or TRBD2 may supply D (5 bases each). Germline CDR1 LGHDT, CDR2 YNNKEL (reference sequence). The V gene lost 6 bases and the J gene lost 5 bases, with 14 bases spanning the gap. The CDR3 is made up of 15 amino acids. In nucleotides, the CDR3 is TGTGCCAGCAGGATAGAGGGGTTGCGGGCCAACGTCCTGACTTTC. It yields the protein CASRIEGLRANVLTF.

This clonotype showed up just once. The chain has TRBV2 and TRBJ2-3; 9 nucleotides line up with TRBD2. The CDR3 sequence is 16 residues long. V lost 5 bases, J lost 0 bases, and 6 bases stayed unmatched. In germline, CDR1 is SNHLY, CDR2 FYNNEI. CDR3 residues: CASSYSGGASTDTQYF. CDR3 DNA: TGTGCCAGCAGTTATAGCGGGGGAGCTAGCACAGATACGCAGTATTTT.

This sequence joins TRBV12-3 or TRBV12-4 and TRBJ1-5; no firm D call. The germline V and J ends were trimmed by 6 bases and 8 bases, with 20 bases remaining between them. CDR3 length: 15 residues. Here the CDR3 reads CASRTGFPIAEPQHF. The CDR3 nucleotides are TGTGCCAGCAGAACCGGGTTCCCAATAGCTGAGCCCCAGCATTTT.

This clonotype was seen at least ten times. The chain joins TRBV7-8 to TRBJ2-1; 9 bases fit TRBD2. The CDR3 is 17 residues long. Trimming took 5 bases from V and 7 from J; bases not matched to a gene: 15. Germline V gives CDR1 SGHVS, CDR2 FQNEAQ. Here the CDR3 DNA reads TGTGCCAGCAGCCCAGGGACTAGCCAAAGTCGCTTGAATGAGCAGTTCTTC. This sequence encodes CASSPGTSQSRLNEQFF. The variable domain in full, completed from reference TRBV7-8 and TRBJ2-1, reads GAGVSQSPRYKVAKRGQDVALRCDPISGHVSLFWYQQALGQGPEFLTYFQNEAQLDKSGLPSDRFFAERPEGSVSTLKIQRTQQEDSAVYLCASSPGTSQSRLNEQFFGPGTRLTVL.

This rearrangement joins TRBV10-2 to TRBJ2-3; maybe TRBD2 (5 bases). Germline V gene lookup returns CDR1 WSHSY and CDR2 SAAADI. V lost 8 bases and J lost 4, with 16 bases in between. The CDR3 length is 14 residues. This chain's CDR3 is CASVREGDADTQYF. CDR3 in DNA: TGCGCCAGCGTCCGAGAGGGCGACGCAGATACGCAGTATTTT.

The V call is TRBV18, the J call TRBJ2-5; 8 bases are shared with TRBD2. Per the germline V gene, CDR1 is KGHSH and CDR2 is LQKENI. CDR3 length equals 14 residues. Trimming took 3 bases from V and 2 from J; bases not matched to a gene: 2. CDR3 bases: TGTGCCAGCTCACCGACTAGCGATCAAGAGACCCAGTACTTC. Protein sequence: CASSPTSDQETQYF.

The chain is built from TRBV7-2 and TRBJ2-5, with TRBD2 matching over 11 bases. This CDR3 comprises 15 residues. The germline V gene has CDR1 SGHTA and CDR2 FQGNSA. The junction had 4 bases not matched to a gene; V was cut back by 2 bases and J by 5 bases. The CDR3 loop is CASSLQTSGTETQYF. The CDR3 DNA reads as TGTGCCAGCAGCTTACAGACTAGCGGGACGGAGACCCAGTACTTC.

The rearrangement links TRBV24-1 to TRBJ2-2; 7 positions agree with TRBD1. V trimming: 4 bases; J trimming: 10 bases; junction bases outside the gene matches: 14. The germline V gene encodes CDR1 KGHDR and CDR2 SFDVKD. There are 16 residues in the CDR3. The CDR3 reads CATSENTGVRSEELFF. The CDR3 region has the DNA TGTGCCACCAGTGAAAATACAGGGGTACGGAGCGAGGAGCTGTTTTTT.

A few counts support this clonotype. The gene calls are TRBV4-2 and TRBJ2-7; 7 bases are shared with TRBD1. The junction had 9 bases not matched to a gene; V was cut back by 5 bases and J by 2 bases. Germline V lookup: CDR1 LGHNA, CDR2 YNFKEQ. The CDR3 spans 15 residues. DNA of the CDR3: TGTGCCAGCAGCTCCTCCTCGACAGGGACCTACGAGCAGTACTTC. Translation gives CASSSSSTGTYEQYF.

This clonotype was counted many times. The J gene is TRBJ2-1, the V gene TRBV5-1; a weak D match, TRBD1 (5 bases). This CDR3 region has 14 residues. Germline CDR1 SGHRS, CDR2 YFSETQ. Trimming took 4 bases from V and 0 from J, leaving 8 bases between them. The CDR3 DNA is TGCGCCAGCAGCGAGCAGGGCTCCTACAATGAGCAGTTCTTC. It is translated as CASSEQGSYNEQFF.